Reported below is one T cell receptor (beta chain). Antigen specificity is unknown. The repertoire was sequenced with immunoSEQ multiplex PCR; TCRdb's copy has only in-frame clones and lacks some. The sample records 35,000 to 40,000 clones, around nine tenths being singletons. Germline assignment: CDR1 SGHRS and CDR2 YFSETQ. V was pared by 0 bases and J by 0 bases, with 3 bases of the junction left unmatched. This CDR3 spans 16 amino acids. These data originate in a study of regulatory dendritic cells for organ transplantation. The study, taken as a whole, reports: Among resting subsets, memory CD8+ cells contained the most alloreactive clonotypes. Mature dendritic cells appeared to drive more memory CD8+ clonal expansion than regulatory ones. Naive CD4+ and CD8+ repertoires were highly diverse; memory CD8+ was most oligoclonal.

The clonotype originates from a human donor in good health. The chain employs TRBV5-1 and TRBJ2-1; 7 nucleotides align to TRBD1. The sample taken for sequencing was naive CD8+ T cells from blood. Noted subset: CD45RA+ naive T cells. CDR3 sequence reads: CASSLAGQISYNEQFF. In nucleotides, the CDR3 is TGCGCCAGCAGCTTGGCGGGACAGATCTCCTACAATGAGCAGTTCTTC.